The rows below give T cell receptor beta chains drawn from one sample of a study. MiXCR, applied by TCRdb to the 5' RACE reads, yields one record per CDR3 protein. The data show about 10,000 distinct CDR3 sequences, 47% seen once. The specimen sequenced was tumor-infiltrating naive CD4+ T cells sorted from the breast tumor. Source of these receptors: a female donor with breast cancer. CDR3s include the opening cysteine and the closing phenylalanine or tryptophan. D genes are given only for firm matches. Not every row has a clone size; where given, it reads once, few, many or a size class.

size | D | J | V | DNA | CDR3
NA | TRBD1 | TRBJ1-2 | TRBV24-1 | TGTGCCACCAGCCAACAGGGGCCCGGGGGCTATGGCTACACCTTC | CATSQQGPGGYGYTF
few | NA | TRBJ1-2 | TRBV6-5 | TGTGCCAGCAGTTACTCGTGGCAGTTCGCTGGCTACACCTTC | CASSYSWQFAGYTF
few | NA | TRBJ2-5 | TRBV7-2 | TGTGCCAGCAGACCAACCCAAGAGACCCAGTACTTC | CASRPTQETQYF
NA | NA | TRBJ1-5 | TRBV27 | TGTGCCAGCCGGCCCGCGGGGGTCAATCAGCCCCAGCATTTT | CASRPAGVNQPQHF
few | NA | TRBJ2-5 | TRBV7-2 | TGTGCCAGCAGCTCCCCCCACGGCCTAGCGATAGAGACCCAGTACTTC | CASSSPHGLAIETQYF
medium-sized | NA | TRBJ2-3 | TRBV19 | TGTGCCAGTCGGCAGGTCCCGACAGATACGCAGTATTTT | CASRQVPTDTQYF
NA | TRBD2 | TRBJ2-7 | TRBV7-9 | TGTGCCAGCAGTCCCTCCCCCGGGGGGGCCTCATCTGGCGAGCAGTACTTC | CASSPSPGGASSGEQYF
once | TRBD1 | TRBJ1-2 | TRBV4-2 | TGTGCCAGCAGCCCCACAGGGGGCGACCTCTATGGCTACACCTTC | CASSPTGGDLYGYTF
NA | NA | TRBJ1-1 | TRBV30 | TGTGCCTGGACTCCGATCACAGTAAACACTGAAGCTTTCTTT | CAWTPITVNTEAFF
NA | NA | TRBJ2-7 | TRBV7-9 | TGTGCCAGCAGCTTAGACGGATCCTACGAGCAGTACTTC | CASSLDGSYEQYF
few | TRBD2 | TRBJ2-7 | TRBV29-1 | TGCAGCGTTGGGTCTAGCGGGAGATCCCACGAGCAGTACTTC | CSVGSSGRSHEQYF
NA | NA | TRBJ2-5 | TRBV10-3 | TGTGCCATCAGTGAGTCGGGACCCAGGGAGACCCAGTGCTTC | CAISESGPRETQCF
large | NA | TRBJ1-2 | TRBV6-2/TRBV6-3 | TGTGCCAGCAGTGGAGGAGAATACTATGGCTACACCTTC | CASSGGEYYGYTF
NA | NA | TRBJ2-5 | TRBV5-5 | TGTGCCAGCAGCTTGGCCTATTTTTCTGTAGAGACCCAGTACTTC | CASSLAYFSVETQYF
few | NA | TRBJ2-7 | TRBV7-2 | TGTGCCAGCAGCTTAGCTCATGAACCCAGCGAGCAGTACTTC | CASSLAHEPSEQYF
NA | NA | TRBJ1-5 | TRBV30 | TGTGCCTGGAGTACCGGAACGAGACAGCCCCAGCATTTT | CAWSTGTRQPQHF
few | NA | TRBJ1-2 | TRBV20-1 | TGCAGTGCACGGGACCCGAACTATGGCTACACCTTC | CSARDPNYGYTF
NA | NA | TRBJ2-7 | TRBV7-8 | TGTGCCAGCAGCTTAAGAGGATCGTTCTACGAGCAGTACTTC | CASSLRGSFYEQYF
NA | NA | TRBJ2-3 | TRBV7-2 | TGTGCCAGCAGCCCTCCGCGAGGGCGTGGGGAAGATACGCAGTATTTT | CASSPPRGRGEDTQYF
NA | NA | TRBJ2-1 | TRBV7-3 | TGTGCCAGCAGCTCCCTTGGATCCAATGAGCAGTTCTTC | CASSSLGSNEQFF
NA | TRBD1 | TRBJ2-5 | TRBV7-2 | TGTGCCAGCAGCGGACAGGGGAGAGAGACCCAGTACTTC | CASSGQGRETQYF
medium-sized | TRBD1 | TRBJ2-1 | TRBV11-3 | TGTGCCAGCAGCTCGGACAGGGACAATGAGCAGTTCTTC | CASSSDRDNEQFF
NA | NA | TRBJ1-1 | TRBV4-1 | TGCGCCAGCAGCCGACTGACCGCGGGGGTGGCCACTGAAGCTTTCTTT | CASSRLTAGVATEAFF
few | NA | TRBJ2-7 | TRBV10-3 | TGTGCCATCTCGGCCAGGGGTGAGTACGAGCAGTACTTC | CAISARGEYEQYF
NA | TRBD2 | TRBJ2-2 | TRBV7-2 | TGTGCCAGCAGCTTGGCGGGAGTCAACACCGGGGAGCTGTTTTTT | CASSLAGVNTGELFF
few | NA | TRBJ2-1 | TRBV20-1 | TGCAGTGCTAGATGGTCAGGCTACAATGAGCAGTTCTTC | CSARWSGYNEQFF
NA | TRBD2 | TRBJ2-2 | TRBV29-1 | TGCAGCGTTGGACTAGCGACCGGGGAGCTGTTTTTT | CSVGLATGELFF
NA | NA | TRBJ2-1 | TRBV30 | TGTGCCTGGAGTCCAGGACCCGAGGCCTACAATGAGCAGTTCTTC | CAWSPGPEAYNEQFF
few | TRBD1 | TRBJ2-7 | TRBV29-1 | TGCAGCGTTGTCCGGGACAGGGGATCCTACGAGCAGTACTTC | CSVVRDRGSYEQYF
NA | NA | TRBJ1-5 | TRBV12-3/TRBV12-4 | TGTGCCAGCAGTCAGGGGCCGAGCAATCAGCCCCAGCATTTT | CASSQGPSNQPQHF
NA | TRBD1 | TRBJ2-1 | TRBV20-1 | TGCAGTGCTTCACCCGGGACAGAGATCAATGAGCAGTTCTTC | CSASPGTEINEQFF
few | NA | TRBJ2-3 | TRBV18 | TGTGCCAGCTCACCAAGCACAGATACGCAGTATTTT | CASSPSTDTQYF
NA | TRBD1 | TRBJ1-5 | TRBV12-3/TRBV12-4 | TGTGCCAGCAGTTTCACAGGGGGCGGTCAGCCCCAGCATTTT | CASSFTGGGQPQHF
NA | NA | TRBJ1-2 | TRBV20-1 | TGCAGTGCTAGGGGGGCTAACTATGGCTACACCTTC | CSARGANYGYTF
NA | NA | TRBJ1-2 | TRBV20-1 | TGCAGTGCTAGAGGAATAGGGGATGGCTACACCTTC | CSARGIGDGYTF
NA | NA | TRBJ2-1 | TRBV6-5 | TGTGCCAGCAGATGGGGATACAATGAGCAGTTCTTC | CASRWGYNEQFF
NA | NA | TRBJ1-4 | TRBV12-3/TRBV12-4 | TGTGCCAGCAGTTTAGTGGGACTCCAGAATGAAAAACTGTTTTTT | CASSLVGLQNEKLFF
few | NA | TRBJ2-3 | TRBV20-1 | TGCAGTGCCAAGTCCGGGCGCACAGATACGCAGTATTTT | CSAKSGRTDTQYF
NA | NA | TRBJ1-2 | TRBV7-2 | TGTGCCAGCAGCCAAGAGTTACAGAGTAACTATGGCTACACCTTC | CASSQELQSNYGYTF
NA | NA | TRBJ2-7 | TRBV27 | TGTGCCAGCAGTTTACGACCTCGCGGGTCAGGCGAGCAGTACTTC | CASSLRPRGSGEQYF
few | NA | TRBJ2-3 | TRBV7-2 | TGTGCCAGCAGCTTAGGTGGGAGCGGAGATACGCAGTATTTT | CASSLGGSGDTQYF
few | NA | TRBJ2-2 | TRBV7-2 | TGTGCCAGCAGGATGCGGAGCACCGGGGAGCTGTTTTTT | CASRMRSTGELFF
NA | NA | TRBJ2-1 | TRBV6-5 | TGTGCCAGCAGTTACGCCATGGACAGTTACAATGAGCAGTTCTTC | CASSYAMDSYNEQFF
medium-sized | TRBD1 | TRBJ2-1 | TRBV4-3 | TGCGCCAGCAGCCAACCGGGACAGGGTCACAATGAGCAGTTCTTC | CASSQPGQGHNEQFF
few | NA | TRBJ2-3 | TRBV10-3 | TGTGCCATCAGTGTCTTGGGGACCACGAGGTCCACAGATACGCAGTATTTT | CAISVLGTTRSTDTQYF
NA | TRBD1 | TRBJ2-1 | TRBV4-2 | TGTGACAGCAGCCAACTAGGACAGGTCTACAATGAGCAGTTCTTC | CDSSQLGQVYNEQFF
NA | TRBD2 | TRBJ2-1 | TRBV29-1 | TGCAGCGGTCGGGTAGCGGGGGAGCAGTTCTTC | CSGRVAGEQFF
NA | NA | TRBJ2-7 | TRBV7-2 | TGTGCCAGCAGCTCAACCGGGATAGGGTGGTTCTACGAGCAGTACTTC | CASSSTGIGWFYEQYF
NA | NA | TRBJ1-5 | TRBV7-2 | TGTGCCAGCAGCTTGAGGCGTTGGCAGCCCCAGCATTTT | CASSLRRWQPQHF
NA | NA | TRBJ2-3 | TRBV12-3/TRBV12-4 | TGTGCCAGCGAAGGCGTGGATAAAGATACGCAGTATTTT | CASEGVDKDTQYF
few | NA | TRBJ1-1 | TRBV5-1 | TGCGCCAGCAGCTTGGCCACGGGAACTGAAGCTTTCTTT | CASSLATGTEAFF
few | TRBD2 | TRBJ2-7 | TRBV20-1 | TGCAGTGCTGAACTAGCGGGAGGGTTGAACGAGCAGTACTTC | CSAELAGGLNEQYF
few | NA | TRBJ1-2 | TRBV20-1 | TGCAGTGCCCCCCGCGGGGGTAGGCTTGGCTACACCTTC | CSAPRGGRLGYTF
NA | NA | TRBJ1-6 | TRBV4-1 | TGCGCCAGCAGCCAACGGGACGGATATAATTCACCCCTCCACTTT | CASSQRDGYNSPLHF
medium-sized | NA | TRBJ2-3 | TRBV7-3 | TGTGCCAGCAGCTTACTCGGGAGCACAGATACGCAGTATTTT | CASSLLGSTDTQYF
NA | TRBD2 | TRBJ2-7 | TRBV7-8 | TGTGCCAGCAGCTTAGTACGGGGGCTAGCGGGCCACGAGCAGCACTTC | CASSLVRGLAGHEQHF